This passage covers 25 T cell receptor beta chains from one sample sequenced in a study of preoperative IRX-2 immunotherapy in early breast cancer. The treatment denotes: preoperative locoregional IRX-2 cytokine immunotherapy. TCRdb's copy holds only in-frame clones and misses some; the assay was immunoSEQ multiplex PCR. The sample lists about 3,300 clones; over 65% were seen once. The specimen was tumor tissue, collected after IRX-2 immunotherapy. Receptor source: a human donor with breast cancer.

The rearrangement joins TRBV5-1 to TRBJ1-4; D is unclear. In germline, CDR1 is SGHRS, CDR2 YFSETQ. The CDR3 is 15 amino acids. Deletions cut 0 bases from V and 8 bases from J, with 14 bases between. CDR3 nucleotide sequence: TGCGCCAGCAGCTTGGAGGGCCTGTGGAGGGAAAAACTGTTTTTT. It translates to CASSLEGLWREKLFF.

This clone was found a few times. The chain employs TRBV4-1 and TRBJ1-5, with D maybe TRBD1 (6 bases). The germline gives CDR1 MGHRA, CDR2 YSYEKL. The V gene lost 1 base and the J gene lost 4 bases, with 17 bases spanning the gap. This CDR3 spans 17 amino acids. CDR3: CASSQGKARGRNQPQHF. CDR3 nucleotides: TGCGCCAGCAGCCAAGGCAAGGCCAGGGGAAGAAATCAGCCCCAGCATTTT.

The chain employs TRBV6-8 and TRBJ2-7; D is ambiguous. The CDR3 totals 13 residues. CDR1 and CDR2 (germline): MNHGY, SAAAGT. V gave up 6 bases and J gave up 4 bases, with 13 bases separating them. The CDR3 DNA reads as TGTGCCAGCAGCGTAAGAGAACAATACGAGCAGTACTTC. It yields the protein CASSVREQYEQYF.

This clone turned up a few times. This chain joins TRBV6-8 and TRBJ1-4; 12 positions match TRBD1. With 4 bases clipped from V and 8 bases from J, the junction kept 5 bases outside the gene matches. The germline V gene encodes CDR1 MNHGY and CDR2 SAAAGT. The CDR3 totals 15 residues. The CDR3 bases are TGTGCCAGCAGTTTCTCCGGGACAGGGGGCGAAAAACTGTTTTTT. It is translated as CASSFSGTGGEKLFF.

The chain couples TRBV5-1 to TRBJ1-1; possible D gene TRBD1, 5 bases. CDR1 and CDR2 (germline): SGHRS, YFSETQ. The CDR3 spans 18 residues. The V end was cut by 0 bases, the J end by 1 base, with 19 bases between. The CDR3 loop reads CASSLESRRVLSNTEAFF. The DNA of the CDR3 is TGCGCCAGCAGCTTGGAATCTCGCAGGGTACTCTCGAACACTGAAGCTTTCTTT.

This chain joins TRBV28 and TRBJ1-1; the D gene is possibly TRBD1 (5 bases). Between the trimmed V and J ends, which lost 5 bases and 4 bases, there was a span of 14 bases. CDR1 is MDHEN, CDR2 SYDVKM, per germline. This CDR3 region has 14 residues. CDR3 sequence (DNA): TGTGCCAGCAGTGTATCACAGAGGGGCACTGAAGCTTTCTTT. This encodes CASSVSQRGTEAFF.

This chain's CDR3 is CASSEAPPRQGAYGYTF. CDR3 bases: TGTGCCAGCAGTGAAGCGCCGCCCCGACAGGGGGCCTATGGCTACACCTTC. The J gene is TRBJ1-2, the V gene TRBV9; 10 bases align to TRBD1. The trim removed 5 bases at V and 4 bases at J, leaving 14 bases unmatched. This CDR3 is 17 amino acids long. The germline CDR1 and CDR2 sequences are SGDLS and YYNGEE.

The sample holds one count of this clone. The chain recombines TRBV11-3 with TRBJ2-5; 14 bases are shared with TRBD2. V lost 4 bases and J lost 0; bases outside the gene matches: 4. Germline CDR1 and CDR2: SGHNT and YENEEA. CDR3 length: 17 amino acids. The CDR3: CASSSGLAGENQETQYF. The DNA for the CDR3 is TGTGCCAGCAGCTCGGGACTAGCGGGGGAGAACCAAGAGACCCAGTACTTC.

The chain recombines TRBV7-7 with TRBJ1-4, with TRBD1 identical over 8 bases. The CDR3 spans 14 residues. J was trimmed by 7 bases and V by 7 bases; bases with no gene match: 8. CDR1 and CDR2 (germline): SSHAT, FNYEAQ (reference sequence). The CDR3 spells CASTNDRGREKLFF. The CDR3 DNA sequence: TGTGCCAGCACCAACGACAGGGGCCGTGAAAAACTGTTTTTT.

This clone occurred once. The V gene is TRBV6-8, the J gene TRBJ2-1, with TRBD2 identical over 11 bases. The germline V gene encodes CDR1 MNHGY and CDR2 SAAAGT. CDR3 length equals 14 residues. V shed 7 bases, J shed 6 bases, and the junction held 5 bases outside the gene matches. The CDR3 sequence: CASIAGGVGNEQFF. CDR3 nucleotide sequence: TGTGCCAGCATAGCGGGAGGGGTTGGCAATGAGCAGTTCTTC.

The V gene is TRBV30, the J gene TRBJ2-7, with TRBD2 matching 8 bases. The CDR3 has 14 residues. The J segment lost 3 bases and the V segment lost 0 bases, leaving 4 bases of the junction unmatched. Germline assignment: CDR1 GTSNPN and CDR2 SVGIG (reference sequence). CDR3 residues: CAWSVGLAGYEQYF. The DNA for the CDR3 is TGTGCCTGGAGTGTAGGCCTAGCGGGCTACGAGCAGTACTTC.

This clone was counted only a few times. This chain joins TRBV28 and TRBJ1-3, with D perhaps matching TRBD1 (5 bases). Trimming stripped 2 bases from V and 0 bases from J, with 17 bases between. Germline V CDR1 and CDR2: MDHEN, SYDVKM. CDR3 size: 18 residues. DNA for the CDR3: TGTGCCAGCAGTTTACCTAGGCCCAACAGGTTCTCTGGAAACACCATATATTTT. Residues: CASSLPRPNRFSGNTIYF. The whole variable domain, remainder taken from reference TRBV28 and TRBJ1-3, is DVKVTQSSRYLVKRTGEKVFLECVQDMDHENMFWYRQDPGLGLRLIYFSYDVKMKEKGDIPEGYSVSREKKERFSLILESASTNQTSMYLCASSLPRPNRFSGNTIYFGEGSWLTVV.

V usage is TRBV19 and J usage is TRBJ1-5, with a tentative D call TRBD1 (5 bases). CDR3 length equals 14 residues. V was trimmed by 3 bases and J by 7 bases, leaving 13 bases between them. Germline CDR1 LNHDA, CDR2 SQIVND (reference sequence). The CDR3 DNA sequence: TGTGCCAGTAGTATTCTAGGACACGGGCAGCCCCAGCATTTT. Translated: CASSILGHGQPQHF.

Only a few counts were recorded for this clone. The chain carries TRBV28 and TRBJ2-5, with 14 bases aligning to TRBD2. From germline, CDR1 is MDHEN and CDR2 SYDVKM. CDR3 length: 16 amino acids. V was pared by 5 bases and J by 5 bases, with 7 bases of the junction left unmatched. CDR3 nucleotide sequence: TGTGCCAGCAGTGGGACTAGCGGGAGATCAATTGAGACCCAGTACTTC. Residues: CASSGTSGRSIETQYF.

This rearrangement joins TRBV6-8 to TRBJ2-7, with a weak D call TRBD1 (6 bases). V shed 10 bases and J shed 2 bases, with 21 bases lying between them. Per the germline V gene, CDR1 is MNHGY and CDR2 is SAAAGT. The CDR3 runs to 15 residues. The CDR3 is CAISTPARGTYEQYF. The CDR3 DNA sequence: TGTGCCATCAGCACCCCCGCCAGGGGCACCTACGAGCAGTACTTC.

This clone rates as large. The chain joins TRBV11-3 to TRBJ2-7, with D possibly TRBD1 on 5 matching bases. V lost 1 base, J lost 0 bases, and 7 bases lay in between. Germline V lookup: CDR1 SGHNT, CDR2 YENEEA. This CDR3 is built from 14 residues. DNA of the CDR3: TGTGCCAGCAGCTTAGGAAGGGGCTCCTACGAGCAGTACTTC. Amino acid sequence: CASSLGRGSYEQYF.

The chain employs TRBV30 and TRBJ1-3, with no clear D. The length of the CDR3 is 13 residues. V was cut by 2 bases and J by 1 base, with 6 bases left in between. Germline lookup yields CDR1 GTSNPN and CDR2 SVGIG (reference sequence). CDR3 sequence (DNA): TGTGCCTGGAGTTATAGTTCTGGAAACACCATATATTTT. As protein: CAWSYSSGNTIYF.

J is TRBJ2-1 and V is TRBV28; D uncertain. The CDR3 totals 13 residues. The V end lost 10 bases, the J end lost 0 bases, and 10 bases lay between the germline ends. Germline V gene data show CDR1 as MDHEN and CDR2 as SYDVKM. CDR3 region: CAIRLDSYNEQFF. In DNA form, the CDR3 reads TGTGCCATCAGACTCGACTCCTACAATGAGCAGTTCTTC.

The chain links TRBV18 to TRBJ1-5; D gene ambiguous. The CDR3 contains 17 residues. Trimming pared 1 base from V and 3 bases from J, leaving 16 bases between. The germline CDR1 and CDR2 sequences are KGHSH and LQKENI. DNA of the CDR3: TGTGCCAGCTCACCACGGAACGACCCTTCTAACAATCAGCCCCAGCATTTT. Translated, it gives CASSPRNDPSNNQPQHF.

This chain uses TRBV28 with TRBJ1-2; no reliable D call. With 2 bases removed from V and 8 bases from J, the gap between germline ends came to 12 bases. The CDR3 covers 13 residues. CDR1 is MDHEN and CDR2 is SYDVKM in the germline V gene. The CDR3 DNA reads as TGTGCCAGCAGTTTACCCGGGGTCTGGGGCTACACCTTC. Protein: CASSLPGVWGYTF.

The V call is TRBV6-7, the J call TRBJ2-7; 7 bases are a match to TRBD1. TRBV6-7 counts as an open reading frame of uncertain function. CDR3 length: 14 amino acids. The junction had 5 bases not matched to a gene; V was cut back by 6 bases and J by 0 bases. CDR3 amino acids: CASRGQASSYEQYF. For the CDR3, the DNA is TGTGCCAGCAGAGGACAGGCGAGCTCCTACGAGCAGTACTTC.

A few counts support this clone. V usage is TRBV19 and J usage is TRBJ1-4; D may be TRBD1 (6 bases). Trimming cost V 7 bases and J 5 bases, with 14 bases left between them. Germline CDR1 and CDR2: LNHDA and SQIVND (reference sequence). The CDR3 is 14 residues long. CDR3 loop: CASTLGQGNEKLFF. CDR3 nucleotides: TGTGCCAGTACCTTGGGACAAGGGAATGAAAAACTGTTTTTT.

The rearrangement links TRBV6-8 to TRBJ1-2; D uncertain. Trimming stripped 10 bases from V and 2 bases from J, with 20 bases between. The CDR3 runs to 15 residues. Germline lookup yields CDR1 MNHGY and CDR2 SAAAGT. The CDR3, as DNA: TGTGCCACCTACCCTAGGCCGCCCGTAAACTATGGCTACACCTTC. This gives the protein CATYPRPPVNYGYTF.

V is TRBV18 and J is TRBJ1-2, with 7 bases identical to TRBD1. The CDR3 has 16 residues. The junction had 12 bases not matched to a gene; V was cut back by 4 bases and J by 4 bases. Germline-derived CDR1 and CDR2 are KGHSH and LQKENI. This chain's CDR3 is CASSLENTGTAYGYTF. The DNA of the CDR3 is TGTGCCAGCTCACTCGAAAACACCGGGACAGCCTATGGCTACACCTTC.

The CDR3 loop is CASTQPWGLLYNEQFF. The CDR3, as DNA: TGTGCCAGCACCCAGCCGTGGGGCCTCCTTTACAATGAGCAGTTCTTC. This chain joins TRBV6-8 and TRBJ2-1; a weak D match, TRBD1 (5 bases). Germline CDR1 MNHGY, CDR2 SAAAGT. V lost 7 bases and J lost 4, with 20 bases in between. The CDR3 is 16 residues long.